A selection of T cell receptor beta chains follows, all from one sample in a study of cytomegalovirus exposure and HLA in healthy donors. Method: immunoSEQ multiplex PCR; TCRdb's copy keeps in-frame clones and lacks some. The data contain some 140,000 clones, 50% to 75% of them singletons. The sequencing sample was made of PBMCs. The receptor set was obtained from a woman in her 40s in good health and CMV-seronegative. The CDR3 runs from the conserved cysteine through the conserved F or W. The D gene is left open where the match is weak. The size of a clone is reported for some rows only, either as once, few or many, or as a class for expanded clones.

CDR3 DNA: TGTGCCAGTAGTGGGGCTAGCGGGGGTAGCTCCTACGAGCAGTACTTC; CDR3 protein: CASSGASGGSSYEQYF; clone size: -; D gene: TRBD2; V gene: TRBV19; J gene: TRBJ2-7
CDR3 DNA: TGTGCCAGCAGCCAAACAGGGCAAGGCGAGCAGTACTTC; CDR3 protein: CASSQTGQGEQYF; clone size: few; D gene: -; V gene: TRBV7-9; J gene: TRBJ2-7
CDR3 DNA: TGCAGCGCCGCGCGGGGGGGGGAGCAGTACTTC; CDR3 protein: CSAARGGEQYF; clone size: -; D gene: TRBD2; V gene: TRBV29-1; J gene: TRBJ2-7
CDR3 DNA: TGTGCCAGCAGCCAAGATCGGGACAGCTTCTATGGCTACACCTTC; CDR3 protein: CASSQDRDSFYGYTF; clone size: once; D gene: TRBD1; V gene: TRBV4-2; J gene: TRBJ1-2
CDR3 DNA: TGTGCCAGCAGTGTAGCCGGGACTAGCGGTTCCAAAAACATTCAGTACTTC; CDR3 protein: CASSVAGTSGSKNIQYF; clone size: -; D gene: TRBD2; V gene: TRBV2; J gene: TRBJ2-4
CDR3 DNA: TGTGCCAGCAGTTTAGGACTAGAAGAGACCCAGTACTTC; CDR3 protein: CASSLGLEETQYF; clone size: once; D gene: TRBD2; V gene: TRBV27; J gene: TRBJ2-5
CDR3 DNA: TGTGCCAGCAGACGGGACAGGGGCACAGATACGCAGTATTTT; CDR3 protein: CASRRDRGTDTQYF; clone size: -; D gene: TRBD1; V gene: TRBV5-4; J gene: TRBJ2-3
CDR3 DNA: TGTGCCAGCAGGACGGGACAGTTCAACGATGAGCAGTTCTTC; CDR3 protein: CASRTGQFNDEQFF; clone size: few; D gene: TRBD1; V gene: TRBV6-1; J gene: TRBJ2-1
CDR3 DNA: TGTGCCAGCACTTTGCAGGGGCTCACGCGGGCCGGGGAGCTGTTTTTT; CDR3 protein: CASTLQGLTRAGELFF; clone size: -; D gene: -; V gene: TRBV2; J gene: TRBJ2-2
CDR3 DNA: TGCGCCAGCAGCTTGGGACAGGGGGCATATAATGAAAAACTGTTTTTT; CDR3 protein: CASSLGQGAYNEKLFF; clone size: -; D gene: TRBD1; V gene: TRBV5-1; J gene: TRBJ1-4
CDR3 DNA: TGTGCCAGCAGCTTGGCGTCTGGGGGGGGGCGAGAGACCCAGTACTTC; CDR3 protein: CASSLASGGGRETQYF; clone size: -; D gene: -; V gene: TRBV7-3; J gene: TRBJ2-5
CDR3 DNA: TGTGCCAGCAGTGACCCGACCCAGGGGGCCTGGGGCTACACCTTC; CDR3 protein: CASSDPTQGAWGYTF; clone size: -; D gene: TRBD1; V gene: TRBV6-1; J gene: TRBJ1-2
CDR3 DNA: TGTGCCTGGGGACAGGGAGGACATTCACCCCTCCACTTT; CDR3 protein: CAWGQGGHSPLHF; clone size: -; D gene: TRBD1; V gene: TRBV30; J gene: TRBJ1-6
CDR3 DNA: TGTGCCAGCAGTTTAGCGGGAGGTACAGATACGCAGTATTTT; CDR3 protein: CASSLAGGTDTQYF; clone size: once; D gene: TRBD2; V gene: TRBV28; J gene: TRBJ2-3
CDR3 DNA: TGTGCCTGGAGTGAGCACAGGGGAACTGAAGCTTTCTTT; CDR3 protein: CAWSEHRGTEAFF; clone size: -; D gene: TRBD1; V gene: TRBV30; J gene: TRBJ1-1
CDR3 DNA: TGTGCCAGCAGCGTTGGCAGGGGAAGCGGAAACACCATATATTTT; CDR3 protein: CASSVGRGSGNTIYF; clone size: -; D gene: -; V gene: TRBV9; J gene: TRBJ1-3
CDR3 DNA: TGTGCCAGCAGCTTCAGGGGGCGCGGTTCATCCTACGAGCAGTACTTC; CDR3 protein: CASSFRGRGSSYEQYF; clone size: once; D gene: TRBD1; V gene: TRBV13; J gene: TRBJ2-7
CDR3 DNA: TGCGCCAGCAGCCCGGGGGGGGGTCGGGACACTGAAGCTTTCTTT; CDR3 protein: CASSPGGGRDTEAFF; clone size: -; D gene: -; V gene: TRBV5-1; J gene: TRBJ1-1
CDR3 DNA: TGCAGCGTTGAAAACCCCTTCCGGGACAGGGGGCAGGAGACCCAGTACTTC; CDR3 protein: CSVENPFRDRGQETQYF; clone size: -; D gene: TRBD1; V gene: TRBV29-1; J gene: TRBJ2-5
CDR3 DNA: TGTGCCATCAGGTATGATAGCTCCTACGAGCAGTACTTC; CDR3 protein: CAIRYDSSYEQYF; clone size: -; D gene: -; V gene: TRBV10-3; J gene: TRBJ2-7
CDR3 DNA: TGTGCCAGTAGTATCCCCAGGGAAAACACTGAAGCTTTCTTT; CDR3 protein: CASSIPRENTEAFF; clone size: -; D gene: -; V gene: TRBV19; J gene: TRBJ1-1
CDR3 DNA: TGTGCCACCAGCAGAGTTCGACGGGGATATGGCTACACCTTC; CDR3 protein: CATSRVRRGYGYTF; clone size: -; D gene: -; V gene: TRBV15; J gene: TRBJ1-2
CDR3 DNA: TGCGCCAGCAGCCAGGGGACAGGGGTTACCTACGAGCAGTACTTC; CDR3 protein: CASSQGTGVTYEQYF; clone size: -; D gene: TRBD1; V gene: TRBV4-1; J gene: TRBJ2-7
CDR3 DNA: TGTGCCAGCAGCTTGGAGAGGAACAGGGCCTCTGGAAACACCATATATTTT; CDR3 protein: CASSLERNRASGNTIYF; clone size: -; D gene: -; V gene: TRBV5-4; J gene: TRBJ1-3
CDR3 DNA: TGTGCCAGCAGCCCGGGACAGCGCTACGAGCAGTACTTC; CDR3 protein: CASSPGQRYEQYF; clone size: -; D gene: TRBD1; V gene: TRBV5-4; J gene: TRBJ2-7
CDR3 DNA: TGCGCCAGCAGCTTGGGGGGAGGGGGGACTGAAGCTTTCTTT; CDR3 protein: CASSLGGGGTEAFF; clone size: few; D gene: -; V gene: TRBV5-1; J gene: TRBJ1-1
CDR3 DNA: TGTGCCAGCAGGCCCCAGGGTACTAATGAAAAACTGTTTTTT; CDR3 protein: CASRPQGTNEKLFF; clone size: -; D gene: -; V gene: TRBV7-9; J gene: TRBJ1-4
CDR3 DNA: TGTGCCAGCAGTCTACAGGGCTTCTATGGCTACACCTTC; CDR3 protein: CASSLQGFYGYTF; clone size: -; D gene: -; V gene: TRBV6-5; J gene: TRBJ1-2
CDR3 DNA: TGTGCCAGCAGCGCACCAGGGGGCGGTAGGGATGAGCAGTTCTTC; CDR3 protein: CASSAPGGGRDEQFF; clone size: -; D gene: TRBD1; V gene: TRBV9; J gene: TRBJ2-1
CDR3 DNA: TGTGCCAGCAGCGCGGGGCGTGAAAAACTGTTTTTT; CDR3 protein: CASSAGREKLFF; clone size: few; D gene: -; V gene: TRBV7-9; J gene: TRBJ1-4
CDR3 DNA: TGTGCCAGTAGTATGCCGGGAGTCACTAATGAAAAACTGTTTTTT; CDR3 protein: CASSMPGVTNEKLFF; clone size: few; D gene: -; V gene: TRBV19; J gene: TRBJ1-4
CDR3 DNA: TGTGCCAGCAGCTTAGAAATTCCCGGGACAAAAAATCAGCCCCAGCATTTT; CDR3 protein: CASSLEIPGTKNQPQHF; clone size: once; D gene: -; V gene: TRBV11-3; J gene: TRBJ1-5
CDR3 DNA: TGTGCCAGCTCAACCGACAGACACACTGAAGCTTTCTTT; CDR3 protein: CASSTDRHTEAFF; clone size: -; D gene: -; V gene: TRBV18; J gene: TRBJ1-1
CDR3 DNA: TGTGCCAGCAGCCGGGACACCACCAGCTATGGCTACACCTTC; CDR3 protein: CASSRDTTSYGYTF; clone size: -; D gene: -; V gene: TRBV6-1; J gene: TRBJ1-2
CDR3 DNA: TGTGCCAGCACTAGCCCTGAATGGACTGATAACTATGGCTACACCTTC; CDR3 protein: CASTSPEWTDNYGYTF; clone size: -; D gene: -; V gene: TRBV9; J gene: TRBJ1-2
CDR3 DNA: TGTGCCAGCAGCGGTAGCGGGGGGGCCTACTCTAGCACAGATACGCAGTATTTT; CDR3 protein: CASSGSGGAYSSTDTQYF; clone size: -; D gene: TRBD2; V gene: TRBV5-5; J gene: TRBJ2-3
CDR3 DNA: TGTGCCAGCAGCGTCGGGGGGGCCCCCGCAGATACGCAGTATTTT; CDR3 protein: CASSVGGAPADTQYF; clone size: -; D gene: TRBD2; V gene: TRBV5-4; J gene: TRBJ2-3
CDR3 DNA: TGCGCCAGCAGCCGGACAGGGCGGCAGCCCCAGCATTTT; CDR3 protein: CASSRTGRQPQHF; clone size: few; D gene: TRBD1; V gene: TRBV5-1; J gene: TRBJ1-5
CDR3 DNA: TGTGCCAGCAGCCAAGGGACTAGCGAAGAGACCCAGTACTTC; CDR3 protein: CASSQGTSEETQYF; clone size: few; D gene: TRBD2; V gene: TRBV4-2; J gene: TRBJ2-5
CDR3 DNA: TGTGCCTGGAGTCCCCCTGCGACTGAAGCTTTCTTT; CDR3 protein: CAWSPPATEAFF; clone size: -; D gene: -; V gene: TRBV30; J gene: TRBJ1-1
CDR3 DNA: TGCAGCGCTTCCGACACCTATGGCTACACCTTC; CDR3 protein: CSASDTYGYTF; clone size: -; D gene: -; V gene: TRBV29-1; J gene: TRBJ1-2
CDR3 DNA: TGTGCCAGCAGCCCGGCCAGTGGACAGGGGGCCTACGAGCAGTACTTC; CDR3 protein: CASSPASGQGAYEQYF; clone size: -; D gene: TRBD1; V gene: TRBV7-9; J gene: TRBJ2-7
CDR3 DNA: TGTGCCAGTAGCCTGGACAGGACAAACACTGAAGCTTTCTTT; CDR3 protein: CASSLDRTNTEAFF; clone size: -; D gene: TRBD1; V gene: TRBV19; J gene: TRBJ1-1
CDR3 DNA: TGTGCCAGCAGCTCTACTCGAAGCCGGGACAGGGCTTCACCCATATATTTT; CDR3 protein: CASSSTRSRDRASPIYF; clone size: few; D gene: TRBD1; V gene: TRBV5-5; J gene: TRBJ1-3
CDR3 DNA: TGTGCCATCAGGCGGGACCTGAACACCGGGGAGCTGTTTTTT; CDR3 protein: CAIRRDLNTGELFF; clone size: -; D gene: -; V gene: TRBV10-3; J gene: TRBJ2-2
CDR3 DNA: TGTGCCAGCAGTCCCCTCGCGGGGGGGGTAGATACGCAGTATTTT; CDR3 protein: CASSPLAGGVDTQYF; clone size: few; D gene: TRBD2; V gene: TRBV6-5; J gene: TRBJ2-3
CDR3 DNA: TGCGCCAGCAGCCAAGAGCATAGGACAGGGGGGCCAGATACGCAGTATTTT; CDR3 protein: CASSQEHRTGGPDTQYF; clone size: few; D gene: TRBD1; V gene: TRBV4-3; J gene: TRBJ2-3
CDR3 DNA: TGTGCCTGGAGTGTTTTATCGGGGGTCGGCTACACCTTC; CDR3 protein: CAWSVLSGVGYTF; clone size: -; D gene: -; V gene: TRBV30; J gene: TRBJ1-2
CDR3 DNA: TGTGCCAGCAGTTTACCAGGCTCCTACAATGAGCAGTTCTTC; CDR3 protein: CASSLPGSYNEQFF; clone size: -; D gene: -; V gene: TRBV28; J gene: TRBJ2-1
CDR3 DNA: TGTGCCAGCAGCTTAGCCGCGGTATTCCCAGATACGCAGTATTTT; CDR3 protein: CASSLAAVFPDTQYF; clone size: once; D gene: -; V gene: TRBV11-1; J gene: TRBJ2-3
CDR3 DNA: TGTGCCAGCAGCCCGACCAACAGGGACGAGCAGTACTTC; CDR3 protein: CASSPTNRDEQYF; clone size: -; D gene: -; V gene: TRBV5-4; J gene: TRBJ2-7